The rows below give T cell receptor beta chains drawn from one sample of a study of T-cell reconstitution after alpha-beta-depleted transplantation in children. TCRdb independently ran MiXCR on the PCR reads; one entry per CDR3 protein. The data contain roughly 350,000 distinct CDR3 sequences, roughly 15% of them singletons. The source was PBMCs, mostly from graft donor cells, collected 360 days after TCRalphabeta/CD19-depleted stem cell transplant. These receptors all stem from a male patient between 2 and 9 years old who had a stem cell transplant for acute lymphoblastic leukemia, so the T cells may come from the graft donor. Both conserved end residues are part of each CDR3. A D gene is named only where the DNA matches it firmly. Only some rows state a clone size, as once, few, many or a class for expanded clones.

J gene: TRBJ2-1
D gene: -
clone size: -
V gene: TRBV4-1
CDR3 protein: CASSLRRDLYNEQFF
CDR3 DNA: TGCGCCAGCAGCCTCCGACGAGACCTCTACAATGAGCAGTTCTTC

J gene: TRBJ2-7
D gene: TRBD1
clone size: few
V gene: TRBV4-1
CDR3 protein: CASSQEGDRPISYEQYF
CDR3 DNA: TGCGCCAGCAGCCAAGAGGGGGACAGGCCGATCTCCTACGAGCAGTACTTC

J gene: TRBJ1-1
D gene: TRBD1
clone size: -
V gene: TRBV7-9
CDR3 protein: CASSLATGVNTEAFF
CDR3 DNA: TGTGCCAGCAGCTTAGCGACAGGGGTGAACACTGAAGCTTTCTTT

J gene: TRBJ1-3
D gene: -
clone size: few
V gene: TRBV14
CDR3 protein: CASSLKGTGRVNTIYF
CDR3 DNA: TGTGCCAGCAGCCTAAAGGGGACGGGTCGAGTAAACACCATATATTTT

J gene: TRBJ2-3
D gene: TRBD2
clone size: many
V gene: TRBV4-2
CDR3 protein: CASSQGAAGEGDTQYF
CDR3 DNA: TGTGCCAGCAGCCAAGGGGCAGCGGGAGAAGGAGATACGCAGTATTTT

J gene: TRBJ2-1
D gene: -
clone size: many
V gene: TRBV9
CDR3 protein: CASSVGRSEQFF
CDR3 DNA: TGTGCCAGCAGCGTAGGACGGAGTGAGCAGTTCTTC

J gene: TRBJ2-4
D gene: -
clone size: -
V gene: TRBV6-2/TRBV6-3
CDR3 protein: CASSYSSAAKNIQYF
CDR3 DNA: TGTGCCAGCAGTTACTCTAGTGCGGCCAAAAACATTCAGTACTTC

J gene: TRBJ2-1
D gene: -
clone size: -
V gene: TRBV4-1
CDR3 protein: CASSQTALGTRKTYNEQFF
CDR3 DNA: TGCGCCAGCAGCCAGACAGCCCTCGGGACTCGAAAAACCTACAATGAGCAGTTCTTC

J gene: TRBJ2-1
D gene: -
clone size: few
V gene: TRBV29-1
CDR3 protein: CSVCGTAGAGGSYNEQFF
CDR3 DNA: TGCAGCGTTTGCGGGACAGCGGGAGCCGGGGGTTCCTACAATGAGCAGTTCTTC

J gene: TRBJ2-2
D gene: TRBD1
clone size: many
V gene: TRBV5-1
CDR3 protein: CASSFRGQGAPGELFF
CDR3 DNA: TGCGCCAGCAGCTTTCGGGGACAGGGGGCGCCCGGGGAGCTGTTTTTT

J gene: TRBJ2-1
D gene: -
clone size: -
V gene: TRBV30
CDR3 protein: CAWRGIGLAPYNEQFF
CDR3 DNA: TGTGCCTGGAGGGGGATAGGGCTAGCCCCCTACAATGAGCAGTTCTTC

J gene: TRBJ2-1
D gene: TRBD1
clone size: -
V gene: TRBV11-2
CDR3 protein: CASSLGGTGGIFEQFF
CDR3 DNA: TGTGCCAGCAGCTTAGGGGGGACAGGGGGCATTTTTGAGCAGTTCTTC

J gene: TRBJ2-7
D gene: -
clone size: few
V gene: TRBV5-1
CDR3 protein: CASSFLGDRAYYEQYF
CDR3 DNA: TGCGCCAGCAGCTTCTTAGGCGACAGAGCCTACTACGAGCAGTACTTC

J gene: TRBJ1-1
D gene: -
clone size: many
V gene: TRBV4-1
CDR3 protein: CASSQDSEGKPDTEAFF
CDR3 DNA: TGCGCCAGCAGCCAAGATTCGGAGGGGAAGCCTGACACTGAAGCTTTCTTT

J gene: TRBJ2-7
D gene: TRBD2
clone size: -
V gene: TRBV7-2
CDR3 protein: CASSLGGGRGDEQYF
CDR3 DNA: TGTGCCAGCAGCTTAGGGGGCGGGAGGGGGGACGAGCAGTACTTC

J gene: TRBJ2-1
D gene: -
clone size: few
V gene: TRBV4-2
CDR3 protein: CASSPMGGLLNEQFF
CDR3 DNA: TGTGCCAGCAGCCCTATGGGGGGACTCTTGAATGAGCAGTTCTTC

J gene: TRBJ2-7
D gene: TRBD2
clone size: few
V gene: TRBV4-3
CDR3 protein: CASSQWASGIAYEQYF
CDR3 DNA: TGCGCCAGCAGCCAATGGGCTAGCGGCATCGCCTACGAGCAGTACTTC

J gene: TRBJ2-7
D gene: -
clone size: few
V gene: TRBV28
CDR3 protein: CASSLTWTEPYEQYF
CDR3 DNA: TGTGCCAGCAGTTTAACTTGGACGGAACCCTACGAGCAGTACTTC

J gene: TRBJ2-3
D gene: -
clone size: few
V gene: TRBV5-1
CDR3 protein: CASSLGTSDLTDTQYF
CDR3 DNA: TGCGCCAGCAGCTTGGGGACGTCGGACCTCACAGATACGCAGTATTTT

J gene: TRBJ1-6
D gene: -
clone size: -
V gene: TRBV10-3
CDR3 protein: CAISPDSHYNSPLHF
CDR3 DNA: TGTGCCATCTCCCCAGACAGCCACTATAATTCACCCCTCCACTTT

J gene: TRBJ2-7
D gene: TRBD2
clone size: few
V gene: TRBV29-1
CDR3 protein: CSVTGGSSYEQYF
CDR3 DNA: TGCAGCGTTACGGGCGGGAGCTCCTACGAGCAGTACTTC

J gene: TRBJ2-3
D gene: -
clone size: many
V gene: TRBV5-6
CDR3 protein: CASIRVGGDTDTQYF
CDR3 DNA: TGTGCCAGTATTAGGGTCGGGGGTGACACAGATACGCAGTATTTT

J gene: TRBJ2-5
D gene: TRBD2
clone size: -
V gene: TRBV20-1
CDR3 protein: CSARVWGLAGVETQYF
CDR3 DNA: TGCAGTGCTAGAGTTTGGGGACTAGCGGGAGTGGAGACCCAGTACTTC

J gene: TRBJ2-2
D gene: TRBD2
clone size: few
V gene: TRBV12-3/TRBV12-4
CDR3 protein: CASSPTSGSGNGELFF
CDR3 DNA: TGTGCCAGCAGCCCAACTAGCGGGAGCGGCAACGGGGAGCTGTTTTTT

J gene: TRBJ1-6
D gene: TRBD1
clone size: few
V gene: TRBV10-3
CDR3 protein: CAIKGQLEAPLHF
CDR3 DNA: TGTGCCATCAAGGGACAGCTAGAGGCTCCCCTCCACTTT

J gene: TRBJ2-7
D gene: -
clone size: -
V gene: TRBV20-1
CDR3 protein: CSARSKRARSYEQYF
CDR3 DNA: TGCAGTGCTAGATCTAAGCGGGCGAGGAGCTACGAGCAGTACTTC

J gene: TRBJ2-1
D gene: -
clone size: few
V gene: TRBV3-1
CDR3 protein: CASSQESSTYNEQFF
CDR3 DNA: TGTGCCAGCAGCCAAGAATCCTCCACTTACAATGAGCAGTTCTTC

J gene: TRBJ2-6
D gene: -
clone size: -
V gene: TRBV5-6
CDR3 protein: CASSPQGGGANVLTF
CDR3 DNA: TGTGCCAGCAGCCCGCAGGGGGGTGGGGCCAACGTCCTGACTTTC

J gene: TRBJ2-1
D gene: -
clone size: many
V gene: TRBV12-3/TRBV12-4
CDR3 protein: CASSFRRAGANEQFF
CDR3 DNA: TGTGCCAGCAGTTTTAGAAGGGCCGGTGCGAATGAGCAGTTCTTC

J gene: TRBJ1-4
D gene: TRBD1
clone size: few
V gene: TRBV5-1
CDR3 protein: CASSSYRGPNEKLFF
CDR3 DNA: TGCGCCAGCAGCTCGTACAGGGGGCCTAATGAAAAACTGTTTTTT

J gene: TRBJ2-2
D gene: TRBD1
clone size: many
V gene: TRBV5-5
CDR3 protein: CASSLMTGLNTGELFF
CDR3 DNA: TGTGCCAGCAGCTTGATGACAGGGCTGAACACCGGGGAGCTGTTTTTT

J gene: TRBJ2-5
D gene: -
clone size: few
V gene: TRBV7-2
CDR3 protein: CASSLVVGLETQYF
CDR3 DNA: TGTGCCAGCAGCTTAGTCGTTGGCCTGGAGACCCAGTACTTC

J gene: TRBJ2-1
D gene: -
clone size: -
V gene: TRBV4-1
CDR3 protein: CASSLAGQGDEQFF
CDR3 DNA: TGCGCCAGCAGCCTAGCGGGACAGGGCGATGAGCAGTTCTTC

J gene: TRBJ2-7
D gene: -
clone size: few
V gene: TRBV6-5
CDR3 protein: CASNRLRSSYEQYF
CDR3 DNA: TGTGCCAGCAATCGACTACGGAGCTCCTACGAGCAGTACTTC

J gene: TRBJ2-7
D gene: TRBD2
clone size: few
V gene: TRBV4-3
CDR3 protein: CASSQDEGLAGVREQYF
CDR3 DNA: TGCGCCAGCAGCCAAGACGAAGGACTAGCGGGGGTCCGCGAGCAGTACTTC

J gene: TRBJ2-3
D gene: TRBD2
clone size: -
V gene: TRBV7-9
CDR3 protein: CASNSPGTSGTDTQYF
CDR3 DNA: TGTGCCAGCAACTCCCCCGGGACTAGCGGGACGGATACGCAGTATTTT

J gene: TRBJ2-1
D gene: -
clone size: few
V gene: TRBV11-2
CDR3 protein: CASSLVRGGSYNEQFF
CDR3 DNA: TGTGCCAGCAGCTTAGTGAGGGGAGGCTCCTACAATGAGCAGTTCTTC

J gene: TRBJ2-1
D gene: TRBD2
clone size: many
V gene: TRBV3-1
CDR3 protein: CASSQDSGRYNEQFF
CDR3 DNA: TGTGCCAGCAGCCAAGATAGCGGGCGTTACAATGAGCAGTTCTTC

J gene: TRBJ2-5
D gene: -
clone size: many
V gene: TRBV28
CDR3 protein: CASTGIGETQYF
CDR3 DNA: TGTGCCAGCACAGGCATCGGAGAGACCCAGTACTTC